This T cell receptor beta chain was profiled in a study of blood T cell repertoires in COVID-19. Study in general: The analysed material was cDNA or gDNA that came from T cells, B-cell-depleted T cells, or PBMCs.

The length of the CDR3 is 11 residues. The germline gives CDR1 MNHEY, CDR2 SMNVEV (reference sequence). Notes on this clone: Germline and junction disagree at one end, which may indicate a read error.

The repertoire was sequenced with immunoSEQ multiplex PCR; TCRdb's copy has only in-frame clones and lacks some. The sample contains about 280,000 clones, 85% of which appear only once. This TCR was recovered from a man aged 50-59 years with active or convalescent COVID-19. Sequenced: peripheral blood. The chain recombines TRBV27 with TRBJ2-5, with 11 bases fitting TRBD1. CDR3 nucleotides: TGCGGGACAGGGGGATGGGAGACCCAGTACTTC. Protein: CGTGGWETQYF.